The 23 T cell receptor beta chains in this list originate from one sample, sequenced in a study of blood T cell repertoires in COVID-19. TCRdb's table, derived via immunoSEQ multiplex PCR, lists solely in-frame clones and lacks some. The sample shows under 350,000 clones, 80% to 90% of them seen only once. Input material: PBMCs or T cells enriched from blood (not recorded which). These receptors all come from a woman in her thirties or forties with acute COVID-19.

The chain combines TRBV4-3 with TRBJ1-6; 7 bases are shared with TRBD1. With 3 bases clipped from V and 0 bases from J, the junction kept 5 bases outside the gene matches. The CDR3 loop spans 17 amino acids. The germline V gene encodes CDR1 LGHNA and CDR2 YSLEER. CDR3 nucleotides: TGCGCCAGCAGCCAGGGGGACAGTAGCTCCTATAATTCACCCCTCCACTTT. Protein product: CASSQGDSSSYNSPLHF.

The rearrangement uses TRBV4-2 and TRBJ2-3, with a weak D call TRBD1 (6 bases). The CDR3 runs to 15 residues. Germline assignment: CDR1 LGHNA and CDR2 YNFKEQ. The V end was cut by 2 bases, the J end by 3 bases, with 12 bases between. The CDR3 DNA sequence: TGTGCCAGCAGCCAAAACCCTACAGGGACAGATACGCAGTATTTT. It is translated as CASSQNPTGTDTQYF.

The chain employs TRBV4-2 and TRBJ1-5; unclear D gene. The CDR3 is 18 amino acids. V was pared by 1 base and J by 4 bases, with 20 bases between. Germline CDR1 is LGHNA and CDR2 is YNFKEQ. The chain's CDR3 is CASSQVFGGRQVNQPQHF. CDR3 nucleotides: TGTGCCAGCAGCCAAGTATTTGGCGGGAGACAAGTTAATCAGCCCCAGCATTTT.

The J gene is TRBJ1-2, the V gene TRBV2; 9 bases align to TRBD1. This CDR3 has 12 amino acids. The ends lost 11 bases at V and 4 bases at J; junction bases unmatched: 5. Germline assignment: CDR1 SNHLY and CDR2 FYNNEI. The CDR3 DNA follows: TGTGCCGAAAAGGACAGGGGCTATGGCTACACCTTC. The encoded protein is CAEKDRGYGYTF.

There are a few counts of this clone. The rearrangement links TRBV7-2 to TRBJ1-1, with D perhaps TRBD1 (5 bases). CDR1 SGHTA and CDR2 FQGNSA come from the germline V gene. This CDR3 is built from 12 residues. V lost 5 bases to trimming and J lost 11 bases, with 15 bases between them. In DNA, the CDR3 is TGTGCCAGCAGCCCCAGGGTGGTTGGGGCTTTCTTT. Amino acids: CASSPRVVGAFF. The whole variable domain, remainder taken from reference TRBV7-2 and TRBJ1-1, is GAGVSQSPSNKVTEKGKDVELRCDPISGHTALYWYRQSLGQGLEFLIYFQGNSAPDKSGLPSDRFSAERTGGSVSTLTIQRTQQEDSAVYLCASSPRVVGAFFGQGTRLTVV.

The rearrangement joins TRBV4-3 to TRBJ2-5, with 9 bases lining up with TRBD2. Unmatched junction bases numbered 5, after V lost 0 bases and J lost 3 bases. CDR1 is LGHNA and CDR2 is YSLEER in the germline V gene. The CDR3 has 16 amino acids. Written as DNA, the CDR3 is TGCGCCAGCAGCCAAGAAACCCTAGCGGGGAAAGAGACCCAGTACTTC. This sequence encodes CASSQETLAGKETQYF.

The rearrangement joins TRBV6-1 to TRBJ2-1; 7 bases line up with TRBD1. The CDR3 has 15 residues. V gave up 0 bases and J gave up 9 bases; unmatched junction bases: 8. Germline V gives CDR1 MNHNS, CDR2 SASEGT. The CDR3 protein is CASSEAFRGSGEQFF. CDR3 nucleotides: TGTGCCAGCAGTGAAGCTTTCAGGGGGAGCGGTGAGCAGTTCTTC.

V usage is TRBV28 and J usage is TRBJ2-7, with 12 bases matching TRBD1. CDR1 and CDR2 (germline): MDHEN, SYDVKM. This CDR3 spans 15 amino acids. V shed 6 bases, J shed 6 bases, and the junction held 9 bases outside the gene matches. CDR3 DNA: TGTGCCAGCAGGGTCTCCGGGACAGGGGGCTCCGAGCAGTACTTC. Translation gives CASRVSGTGGSEQYF.

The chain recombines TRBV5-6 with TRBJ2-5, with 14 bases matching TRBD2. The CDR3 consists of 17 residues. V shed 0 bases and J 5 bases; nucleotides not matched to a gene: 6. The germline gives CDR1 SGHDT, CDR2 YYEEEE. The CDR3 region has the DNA TGTGCCAGCAGCTTGGGACTAGCGGGAGGGTGGCGGGAGACCCAGTACTTC. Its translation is CASSLGLAGGWRETQYF.

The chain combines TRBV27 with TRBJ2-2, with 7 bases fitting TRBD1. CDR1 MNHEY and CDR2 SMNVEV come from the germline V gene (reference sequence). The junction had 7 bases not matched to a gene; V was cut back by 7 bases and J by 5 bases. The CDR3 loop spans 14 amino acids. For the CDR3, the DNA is TGTGCCAGCACTCCAGGGGGATTGACCGGGGAGCTGTTTTTT. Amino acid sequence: CASTPGGLTGELFF.

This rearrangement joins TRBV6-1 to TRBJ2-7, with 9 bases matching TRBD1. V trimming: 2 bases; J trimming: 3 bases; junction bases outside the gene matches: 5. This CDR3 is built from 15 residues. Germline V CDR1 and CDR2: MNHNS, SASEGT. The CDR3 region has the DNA TGTGCCAGCAGTGAATACGGGACAGGGTACTACGAGCAGTACTTC. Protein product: CASSEYGTGYYEQYF.

Here the CDR3 reads CASSTQGSIYYGYTF. The CDR3 bases are TGTGCCAGCAGCACCCAAGGGAGTATTTACTATGGCTACACCTTC. This chain uses TRBV5-8 with TRBJ1-2, with D hard to call. The CDR3 contains 15 residues. Germline V lookup: CDR1 SGHTS, CDR2 YDEGEE. The germline V and J ends were trimmed by 4 bases and 3 bases, with 16 bases remaining between them.

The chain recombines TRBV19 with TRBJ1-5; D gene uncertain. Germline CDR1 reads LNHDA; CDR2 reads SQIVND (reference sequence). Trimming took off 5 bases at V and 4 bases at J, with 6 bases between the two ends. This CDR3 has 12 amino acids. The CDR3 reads CASSVFNQPQHF. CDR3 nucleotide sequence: TGTGCCAGTAGTGTCTTTAATCAGCCCCAGCATTTT.

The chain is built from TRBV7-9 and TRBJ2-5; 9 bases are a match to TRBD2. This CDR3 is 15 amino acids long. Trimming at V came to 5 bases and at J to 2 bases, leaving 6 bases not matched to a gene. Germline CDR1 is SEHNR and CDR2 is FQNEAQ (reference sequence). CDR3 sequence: CASSRLAVLQETQYF. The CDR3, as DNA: TGTGCCAGCAGCCGACTAGCGGTCCTGCAAGAGACCCAGTACTTC.

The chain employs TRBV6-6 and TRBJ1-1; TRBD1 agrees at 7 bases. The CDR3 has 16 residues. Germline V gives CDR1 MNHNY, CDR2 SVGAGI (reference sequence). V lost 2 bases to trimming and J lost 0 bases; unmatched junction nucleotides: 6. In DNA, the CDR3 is TGTGCCAGCAGTTACGAGACGGGACAGTTGAACACTGAAGCTTTCTTT. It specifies CASSYETGQLNTEAFF.

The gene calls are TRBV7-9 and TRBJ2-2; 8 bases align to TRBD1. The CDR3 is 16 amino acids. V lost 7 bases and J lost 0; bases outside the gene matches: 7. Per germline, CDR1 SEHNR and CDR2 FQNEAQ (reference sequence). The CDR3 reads CASNNYRGSNTGELFF. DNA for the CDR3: TGTGCCAGCAATAACTACAGGGGGTCGAACACCGGGGAGCTGTTTTTT. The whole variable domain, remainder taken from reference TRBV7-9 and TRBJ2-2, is DTGVSQNPRHKITKRGQNVTFRCDPISEHNRLYWYRQTLGQGPEFLTYFQNEAQLEKSRLLSDRFSAERPKGSFSTLEIQRTEQGDSAMYLCASNNYRGSNTGELFFGEGSRLTVL.

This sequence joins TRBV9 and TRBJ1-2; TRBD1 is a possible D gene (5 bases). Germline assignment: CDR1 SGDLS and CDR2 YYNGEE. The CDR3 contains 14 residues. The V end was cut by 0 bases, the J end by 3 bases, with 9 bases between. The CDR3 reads CASSVEARDYGYTF. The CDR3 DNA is TGTGCCAGCAGCGTAGAGGCCAGGGACTATGGCTACACCTTC.

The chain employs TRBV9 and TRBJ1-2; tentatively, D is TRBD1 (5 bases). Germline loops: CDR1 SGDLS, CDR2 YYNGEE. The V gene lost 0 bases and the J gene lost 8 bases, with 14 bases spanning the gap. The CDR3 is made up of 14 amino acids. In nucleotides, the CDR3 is TGTGCCAGCAGCGTAGGGCAGGGTGTGGGAGGCTACACCTTC. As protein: CASSVGQGVGGYTF.

CDR3 loop: CASSFSHSLTMQYF. The CDR3 DNA follows: TGTGCCAGCAGTTTTTCACATTCCTTAACCATGCAGTACTTC. The chain carries TRBV28 and TRBJ2-7, with D unresolved. The germline V and J ends were trimmed by 3 bases and 9 bases, with 18 bases remaining between them. Germline-derived CDR1 and CDR2 are MDHEN and SYDVKM. The CDR3 is made up of 14 amino acids.

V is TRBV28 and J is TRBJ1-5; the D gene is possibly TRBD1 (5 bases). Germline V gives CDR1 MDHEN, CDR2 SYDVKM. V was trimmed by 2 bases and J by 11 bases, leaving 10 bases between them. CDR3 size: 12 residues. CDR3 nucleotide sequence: TGTGCCAGCAGTTTACTACAAGGGGCCCAGCATTTT. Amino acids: CASSLLQGAQHF.

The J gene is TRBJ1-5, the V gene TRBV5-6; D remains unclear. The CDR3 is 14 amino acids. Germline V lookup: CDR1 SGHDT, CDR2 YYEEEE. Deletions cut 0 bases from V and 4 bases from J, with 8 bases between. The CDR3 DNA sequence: TGTGCCAGCAGCTTGGGGCAGGTTAATCAGCCCCAGCATTTT. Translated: CASSLGQVNQPQHF.

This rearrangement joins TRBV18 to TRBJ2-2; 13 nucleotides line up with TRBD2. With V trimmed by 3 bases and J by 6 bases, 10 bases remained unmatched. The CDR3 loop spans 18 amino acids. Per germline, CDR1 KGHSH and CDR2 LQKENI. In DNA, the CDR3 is TGTGCCAGCTCACCCGCCCCGGGACTAGCGGGGTATGCCGGGGAGCTGTTTTTT. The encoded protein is CASSPAPGLAGYAGELFF.

The CDR3 DNA reads TGTGCCAGCAGCGTAGAGGTTGGCGGCGGGTCACCCCTCCACTTT. It yields the protein CASSVEVGGGSPLHF. The chain links TRBV9 to TRBJ1-6; no clear D gene. V was shortened by 0 bases and J by 10 bases, with 14 bases between the two germline ends. The CDR3 spans 15 residues. Germline CDR1 and CDR2: SGDLS and YYNGEE.